This T cell receptor beta chain originates from a study of T cell repertoires in cytomegalovirus infection. Study-wide background: Used in the study were CMV epitopes, some recently identified and HLA-C-restricted, others well-studied and HLA-B-restricted. TCR beta signatures that were public indicated CMV infection and matching HLA type.

This clonotype has more than one count but fewer than ten. Its antigen is still unknown. TCRdb independently ran MiXCR on the reads; one entry per CDR3 protein. The sample includes about 830,000 distinct CDR3 sequences, over 25% seen only once; the top ten take roughly 12%. The CDR3 has 14 amino acids. CDR1 and CDR2 (germline): MGHRA, YSYEKL. V gave up 0 bases and J gave up 4 bases; unmatched junction bases: 2. Whole-study findings and limits: Of the TCR beta families, the public ones yielded a cumulative frequency that identified carriers of CMV plus the relevant HLA. HLA-C-restricted CMV-specific TCR beta clonotypes prevailed in the ex vivo response.

This TCR derives from a human donor in good health (CMV status not recorded). Some clones in this sample may be carry-over from other donors' samples. V is TRBV4-1 and J is TRBJ1-2; 7 bases fit TRBD1. The input for sequencing was cultured CD8+ T cells from PBMCs, taken from culture after CMV antigen stimulation. The CDR3 bases are TGCGCCAGCAGCCAAGATTCAGGGGGCTATGGCTACACCTTC. Protein product: CASSQDSGGYGYTF.